The clone carrying this T cell receptor (beta chain) was observed a handful of times. Amplification yielded TCR beta CDR3 regions, with RNA transcripts as the source. Initially, a first-round RT-PCR of the TCR CDR3 employed the HTBI primer set. TCRdb reanalysed the multiplex PCR reads using MiXCR and keeps one entry per CDR3 protein. The sample has some 600,000 distinct CDR3 sequences, around 13% seen once. This specimen belongs to a study of T cells in Graves' hyperthyroidism and ophthalmopathy. Germline values: CDR1 LGHDT, CDR2 YNNKEL (reference sequence). The length of the CDR3 is 14 residues. V lost 4 bases and J lost 4, with 13 bases in between.

The sequenced material came from blood. The chain employs TRBV3-1 and TRBJ1-2; tentative D call: TRBD1 (5 bases). This clonotype was obtained from a woman in her twenties or thirties with Graves' hyperthyroidism that later progressed to Graves' ophthalmopathy. CDR3 sequence: CASSLGGGPYGYTF. CDR3 nucleotides: TGTGCCAGCAGCCTCGGGGGGGGACCCTATGGCTACACCTTC.